These T cell receptor beta chains were read from a single sample in a study of blood T cell repertoires in COVID-19. TCRdb keeps only in-frame clones here, not all; method: immunoSEQ multiplex PCR. The sample consists of about 250,000 clones, about 80% of them appearing once. Source material: PBMCs or T cells enriched from blood (not recorded which). The receptors come from a man aged 50 or older who had recovered from COVID-19. Both conserved end residues are part of each CDR3. The D gene is left open where the match is weak. The size of a clone is reported for some rows only, either as once, few or many, or as a class for expanded clones.

TRBV7-6	15	.	once	TRBJ2-2	TGTGCCAGCAGCTTAGGCAGGGTGCACACCGGGGAGCTGTTTTTT	CASSLGRVHTGELFF
TRBV5-1	13	TRBD1	.	TRBJ2-7	TGCGCCAGCAGCTGGACAGGGGGCTACGAGCAGTACTTC	CASSWTGGYEQYF
TRBV5-4	14	TRBD2	.	TRBJ2-2	TGTGCCAGCAGCACGGGACTAGCGACCGGGGAGCTGTTTTTT	CASSTGLATGELFF
TRBV9	16	.	.	TRBJ1-1	TGTGCCAGCAGCGCCCAGGTCGGGTCTAGCAACACTGAAGCTTTCTTT	CASSAQVGSSNTEAFF
TRBV12-3/TRBV12-4	13	TRBD1	.	TRBJ1-5	TGTGCCAGCAGATTGCAGGGGGGACAGCCCCAGCATTTT	CASRLQGGQPQHF
TRBV3-1/TRBV3-2	15	TRBD2	.	TRBJ2-1	TGTGCCAGCAGCCCTGGGACTAGCGGGAGAAATGAGCAGTTCTTC	CASSPGTSGRNEQFF
TRBV5-1	16	TRBD1	.	TRBJ1-4	TGCGCCAGCAGCCCGCTAGTGGGACAGGGCTATGAAAAACTGTTTTTT	CASSPLVGQGYEKLFF
TRBV5-1	19	TRBD2	.	TRBJ2-7	TGCGCCAGCAGCACCCCCCTAGCGGGGGGGTCCCTAAGCTCCTACGAGCAGTACTTC	CASSTPLAGGSLSSYEQYF
TRBV21-1	14	.	.	TRBJ2-1	.	CASSKVASGSFLFF
TRBV24-1	17	TRBD1	.	TRBJ2-1	TGTGCCACCAGTGATGACAGGGGGTATTCCTCCTACAATGAGCAGTTCTTC	CATSDDRGYSSYNEQFF
TRBV6-5	15	TRBD2	few	TRBJ2-2	TGTGCCAGCAGTTCTCTAGCGGGGTACACCGGGGAGCTGTTTTTT	CASSSLAGYTGELFF
TRBV24-1	15	.	once	TRBJ1-5	TGTGCCACCAGTGATTCAGGTACGAGCAATCAGCCCCAGCATTTT	CATSDSGTSNQPQHF
TRBV7-6	13	TRBD1	.	TRBJ1-1	TGTGCCAGCAGCTTCGGACAGGGCACTGAAGCTTTCTTT	CASSFGQGTEAFF